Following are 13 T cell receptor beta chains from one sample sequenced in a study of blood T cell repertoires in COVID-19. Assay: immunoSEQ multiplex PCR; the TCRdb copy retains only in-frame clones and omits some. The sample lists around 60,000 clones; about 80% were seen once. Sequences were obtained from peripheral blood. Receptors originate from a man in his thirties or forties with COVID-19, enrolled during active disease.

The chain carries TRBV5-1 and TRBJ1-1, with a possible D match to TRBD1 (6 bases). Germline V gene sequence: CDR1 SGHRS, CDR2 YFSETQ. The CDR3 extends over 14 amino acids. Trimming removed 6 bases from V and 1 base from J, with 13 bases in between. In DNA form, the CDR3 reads TGCGCCAGCAACGGGGGGGCTTCGAACACTGAAGCTTTCTTT. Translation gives CASNGGASNTEAFF. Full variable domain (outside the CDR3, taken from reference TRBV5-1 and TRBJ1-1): KAGVTQTPRYLIKTRGQQVTLSCSPISGHRSVSWYQQTPGQGLQFLFEYFSETQRNKGNFPGRFSGRQFSNSRSEMNVSTLELGDSALYLCASNGGASNTEAFFGQGTRLTVV.

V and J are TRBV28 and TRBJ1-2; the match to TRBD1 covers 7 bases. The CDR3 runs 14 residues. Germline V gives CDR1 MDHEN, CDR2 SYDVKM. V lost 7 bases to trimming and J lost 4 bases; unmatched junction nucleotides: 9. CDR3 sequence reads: CASTPGGQFYGYTF. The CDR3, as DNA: TGTGCCAGCACCCCCGGGGGACAGTTCTATGGCTACACCTTC.

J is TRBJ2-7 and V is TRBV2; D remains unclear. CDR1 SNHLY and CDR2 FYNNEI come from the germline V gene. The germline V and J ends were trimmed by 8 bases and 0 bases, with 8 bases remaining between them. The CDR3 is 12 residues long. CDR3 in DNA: TGTGCCAGCCTGGGCAGCTCCTACGAGCAGTACTTC. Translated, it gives CASLGSSYEQYF. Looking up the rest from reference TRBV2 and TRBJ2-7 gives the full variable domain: EPEVTQTPSHQVTQMGQEVILRCVPISNHLYFYWYRQILGQKVEFLVSFYNNEISEKSEIFDDQFSVERPDGSNFTLKIRSTKLEDSAMYFCASLGSSYEQYFGPGTRLTVT.

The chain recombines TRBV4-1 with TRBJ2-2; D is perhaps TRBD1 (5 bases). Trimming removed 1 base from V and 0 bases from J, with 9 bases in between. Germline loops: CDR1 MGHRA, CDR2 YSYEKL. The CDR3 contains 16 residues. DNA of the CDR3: TGCGCCAGCAGCCAAGGGACCAGGGCGAACACCGGGGAGCTGTTTTTT. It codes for CASSQGTRANTGELFF.

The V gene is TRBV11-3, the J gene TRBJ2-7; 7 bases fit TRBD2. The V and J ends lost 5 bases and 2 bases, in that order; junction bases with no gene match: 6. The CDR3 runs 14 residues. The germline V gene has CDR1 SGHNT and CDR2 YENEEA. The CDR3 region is CASSLLGTTYEQYF. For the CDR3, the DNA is TGTGCCAGCAGCCTATTGGGGACTACCTACGAGCAGTACTTC.

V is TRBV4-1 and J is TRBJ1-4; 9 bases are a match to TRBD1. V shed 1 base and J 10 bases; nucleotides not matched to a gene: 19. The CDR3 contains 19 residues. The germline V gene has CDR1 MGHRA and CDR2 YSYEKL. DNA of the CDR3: TGCGCCAGCAGCCAAGGAACCGGGACAGGGCCCCGCTCCTTAAGAAAACTGTTTTTT. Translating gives CASSQGTGTGPRSLRKLFF.

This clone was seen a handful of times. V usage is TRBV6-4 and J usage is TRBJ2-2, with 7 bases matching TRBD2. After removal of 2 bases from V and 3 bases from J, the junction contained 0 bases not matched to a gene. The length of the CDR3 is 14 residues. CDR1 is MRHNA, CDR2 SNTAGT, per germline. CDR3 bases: TGTGCCAGCAGTGACGGACTAGACACCGGGGAGCTGTTTTTT. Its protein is CASSDGLDTGELFF.

CDR3 sequence: CASSQDSSANYGYTF. CDR3 coding DNA: TGCGCCAGCAGCCAAGACAGTTCCGCTAACTATGGCTACACCTTC. The genes are TRBV4-3 and TRBJ1-2; D gene ambiguous. The V end was cut by 0 bases, the J end by 0 bases, with 8 bases between. This CDR3 contains 15 residues. Germline CDR1 reads LGHNA; CDR2 reads YSLEER.

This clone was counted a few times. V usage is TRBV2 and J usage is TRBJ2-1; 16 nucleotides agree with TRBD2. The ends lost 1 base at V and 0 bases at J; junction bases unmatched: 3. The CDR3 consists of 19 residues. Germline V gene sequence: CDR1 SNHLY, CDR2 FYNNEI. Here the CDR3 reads CASSEGGTSGRGSYNEQFF. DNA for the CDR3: TGTGCCAGCAGTGAAGGTGGGACTAGCGGGAGGGGCTCCTACAATGAGCAGTTCTTC.

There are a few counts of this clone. Written as DNA, the CDR3 is TGTGCCGCGGCCACCCCCCTAGACAGGGCCTACTACGAGCAGTACTTC. Amino acids: CAAATPLDRAYYEQYF. The chain has TRBV2 and TRBJ2-7; 7 bases align to TRBD1. This CDR3 is built from 16 residues. After removal of 11 bases from V and 3 bases from J, the junction contained 19 bases not matched to a gene. CDR1 and CDR2 (germline): SNHLY, FYNNEI.

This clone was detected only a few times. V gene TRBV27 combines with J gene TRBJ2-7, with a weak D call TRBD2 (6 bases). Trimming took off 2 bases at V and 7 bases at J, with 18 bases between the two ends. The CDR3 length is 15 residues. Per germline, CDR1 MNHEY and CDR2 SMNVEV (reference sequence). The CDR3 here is CASSLDGTVGGEQYF. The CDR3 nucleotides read TGTGCCAGCAGTTTAGATGGGACGGTTGGGGGGGAGCAGTACTTC.

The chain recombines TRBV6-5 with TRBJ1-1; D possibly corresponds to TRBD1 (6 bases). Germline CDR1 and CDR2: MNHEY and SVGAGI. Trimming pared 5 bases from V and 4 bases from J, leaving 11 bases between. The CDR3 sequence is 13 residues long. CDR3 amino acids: CASSQGPGTEAFF. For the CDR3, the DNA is TGTGCCAGCAGTCAGGGGCCGGGCACTGAAGCTTTCTTT.

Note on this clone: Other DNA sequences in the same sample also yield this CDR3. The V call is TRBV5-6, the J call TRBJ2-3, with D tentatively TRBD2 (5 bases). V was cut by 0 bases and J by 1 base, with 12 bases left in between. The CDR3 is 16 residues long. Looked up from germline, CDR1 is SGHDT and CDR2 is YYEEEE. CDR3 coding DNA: TGTGCCAGCAGCTTGGGCGCGGGTCTCCGCACAGATACGCAGTATTTT. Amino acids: CASSLGAGLRTDTQYF.